This TCR beta chain was observed in a study of Ad26.COV2.S vaccination and SARS-CoV-2 variants. Study-wide results and caveats: Total T cell responses were possibly underestimated by TCR breadth and depth analyses.

Regarding this clone: Its antigen is unknown.

Treatment meaning: approximately 18 received Ad26.COV2.S at low or high dose, single or two shots; roughly five received placebo; per-sample allocation not given. At day 63 after the first vaccine or placebo injection, samples were drawn. A Boston adult aged 18-55 years was the donor. Germline CDR1 reads MNHNS; CDR2 reads SASEGT. The CDR3 contains 15 residues. V was clipped by 1 base and J by 0 bases, with 8 bases between them. Measured with immunoSEQ multiplex PCR; TCRdb has only the in-frame clones, and not every one. The table has about 320,000 clones, approximately 80% seen once. Specimen: peripheral blood, collected in a trial of Ad26.COV2.S vaccine versus placebo. The TCR was taken from a person between 18 and 65 years old who received the Ad26.COV2.S COVID-19 vaccine or a placebo. The J gene is TRBJ2-3, the V gene TRBV6-1; D is unresolved. DNA of the CDR3: TGTGCCAGCAGTGAAGGGGGTGTTAGCACAGATACGCAGTATTTT. Translated: CASSEGGVSTDTQYF.